One sample yielded the 26 T cell receptor beta chains listed below, sequenced in a study of blood T cell repertoires in COVID-19. Using immunoSEQ multiplex PCR, the repertoire was profiled, and TCRdb retains in-frame clones only, with some absent. The data show 340,000 or so clones, 80% to 90% seen once. The source material was peripheral blood. All receptors derive from a man aged 25-40 years with active or convalescent COVID-19.

The chain employs TRBV4-1 and TRBJ1-2; 10 nucleotides agree with TRBD1. The CDR3 is 17 amino acids. Germline values: CDR1 MGHRA, CDR2 YSYEKL. V dropped 3 bases and J dropped 3; count of bases not matched to a gene: 10. CDR3 in DNA: TGCGCCAGCAGCCACCACTCCGGGACAGGGGTAGACTATGGCTACACCTTC. This codes for CASSHHSGTGVDYGYTF.

The V gene is TRBV7-3, the J gene TRBJ2-1; tentatively, D is TRBD1 (6 bases). The CDR3 runs 15 residues. V was trimmed by 0 bases and J by 7 bases, leaving 13 bases between them. Germline V gene data show CDR1 as SGHTA and CDR2 as FQGTGA. The CDR3 protein is CASSLTLTGKNEQFF. In DNA form, the CDR3 reads TGTGCCAGCAGCTTAACGTTAACAGGGAAAAATGAGCAGTTCTTC.

The gene calls are TRBV7-2 and TRBJ1-3; 9 bases align to TRBD1. The CDR3 sequence is 19 residues long. J was trimmed by 0 bases and V by 3 bases; bases with no gene match: 12. The germline V gene has CDR1 SGHTA and CDR2 FQGNSA. This CDR3 reads CASSLFRTGVLYSGNTIYF. CDR3 in DNA: TGTGCCAGCAGCTTGTTCCGGACAGGGGTCCTCTACTCTGGAAACACCATATATTTT.

This clone came up a few times. The chain links TRBV7-9 to TRBJ2-2, with D maybe TRBD2 (6 bases). The CDR3 is 17 residues long. V lost 1 base and J lost 4, with 16 bases in between. Per the germline V gene, CDR1 is SEHNR and CDR2 is FQNEAQ (reference sequence). The CDR3 sequence: CASSLGAVAEGTGELFF. DNA for the CDR3: TGTGCCAGCAGCTTAGGGGCGGTAGCGGAGGGCACCGGGGAGCTGTTTTTT.

This clone was seen once. This chain links TRBV28 with TRBJ1-5; tentative D call: TRBD1 (6 bases). Per the germline V gene, CDR1 is MDHEN and CDR2 is SYDVKM. CDR3 length: 12 amino acids. The ends were cut back, 5 bases at V and 9 bases at J, with 11 bases in the middle. In DNA, the CDR3 is TGTGCCAGCAGTATACAGGGTTGGCCCCAGCATTTT. It specifies CASSIQGWPQHF.

The chain is built from TRBV7-9 and TRBJ2-2; the match to TRBD2 covers 10 bases. J gave up 0 bases and V 5 bases, and 12 bases lay outside the gene matches. CDR1 is SEHNR, CDR2 FQNEAQ, per germline (reference sequence). The CDR3 consists of 19 residues. The CDR3 here is CASSPPAGLAGANTGELFF. Written as DNA, the CDR3 is TGTGCCAGCAGCCCCCCCGCGGGTCTAGCGGGGGCGAACACCGGGGAGCTGTTTTTT.

In this sample, this clone turned up a few times. This chain links TRBV30 with TRBJ1-5, with D unclear. V was clipped by 0 bases and J by 8 bases, with 14 bases between them. The CDR3 runs 14 residues. Germline V gene sequence: CDR1 GTSNPN, CDR2 SVGIG (reference sequence). The CDR3 coding sequence is TGTGCCTGGAGTGTTGACGGACTTGGGAAGCCCCAGCATTTT. Encoded protein: CAWSVDGLGKPQHF. Drawing the rest from reference TRBV30 and TRBJ1-5, the complete variable domain is SQTIHQWPATLVQPVGSPLSLECTVEGTSNPNLYWYRQAAGRGLQLLFYSVGIGQISSEVPQNLSASRPQDRQFILSSKKLLLSDSGFYLCAWSVDGLGKPQHFGDGTRLSIL.

V usage is TRBV5-1 and J usage is TRBJ2-2; D not certain. The CDR3 is made up of 11 amino acids. Germline values: CDR1 SGHRS, CDR2 YFSETQ. V was cut by 7 bases and J by 6 bases, with 7 bases left in between. The CDR3 sequence: CASGQAGELFF. The CDR3 DNA sequence: TGCGCCAGCGGGCAGGCCGGGGAGCTGTTTTTT.

In DNA, the CDR3 is TGTGCCAGCAGTGCCCGCTACGAGCAGTACTTC. It is translated as CASSARYEQYF. The V gene is TRBV2, the J gene TRBJ2-7; D unresolved. From germline, CDR1 is SNHLY and CDR2 FYNNEI. This CDR3 has 11 amino acids. Trimming shortened V by 4 bases and J by 3 bases, and 4 bases separated the two germline ends.

The J gene is TRBJ2-3, the V gene TRBV4-3, with 16 bases fitting TRBD2. Trimming at V came to 4 bases and at J to 5 bases, leaving 12 bases not matched to a gene. CDR3 size: 19 residues. Germline V gene sequence: CDR1 LGHNA, CDR2 YSLEER. In DNA form, the CDR3 reads TGCGCCAGCAGCCTTCAGGGGACTAGCGGGGGGGTTCGAGGAGATACGCAGTATTTT. Protein sequence: CASSLQGTSGGVRGDTQYF.

The chain carries TRBV21-1 and TRBJ2-7; the D segment call TRBD1 is taken from the table without a DNA check. TRBV21-1 is termed a pseudogene. This CDR3 spans 21 amino acids. The CDR3: CASSKKIGDRGRTCTFYEQYF. The CDR3 nucleotides are TGTGCCAGCAGCAAAAAAATAGGGGACAGGGGGCGCACCTGCACCTTTTACGAGCAGTACTTC.

The rearrangement links TRBV19 to TRBJ2-6; possible D gene TRBD1, 5 bases. Trimming left V 4 bases short and J 3 bases short, with 16 bases between. This CDR3 is built from 17 residues. Germline values: CDR1 LNHDA, CDR2 SQIVND (reference sequence). The CDR3 here is CASSNGARFLGANVLTF. DNA of the CDR3: TGTGCCAGTAGTAATGGGGCCAGGTTCCTTGGGGCCAACGTCCTGACTTTC.

The V gene is TRBV7-3, the J gene TRBJ2-1; possibly TRBD2 for D (6 bases). Germline V gives CDR1 SGHTA, CDR2 FQGTGA. V was cut by 4 bases and J by 5 bases, with 9 bases left in between. The CDR3 runs to 13 residues. CDR3 residues: CASSWDLDNEQFF. The CDR3 DNA reads TGTGCCAGCAGCTGGGACTTGGACAATGAGCAGTTCTTC.

This clone was seen once. The chain employs TRBV2 and TRBJ1-2; TRBD1 is a possible D gene (6 bases). The germline V gene encodes CDR1 SNHLY and CDR2 FYNNEI. There are 14 residues in the CDR3. Trimming left V 7 bases short and J 8 bases short, with 20 bases between. The CDR3 coding sequence is TGTGCCAGCACTTGGACCGGACAGAGTGGAGGCTACACCTTC. Translated: CASTWTGQSGGYTF. The full variable domain, its missing parts supplied by reference TRBV2 and TRBJ1-2, is EPEVTQTPSHQVTQMGQEVILRCVPISNHLYFYWYRQILGQKVEFLVSFYNNEISEKSEIFDDQFSVERPDGSNFTLKIRSTKLEDSAMYFCASTWTGQSGGYTFGSGTRLTVV.

This clone is a singleton in its sample. The J gene is TRBJ1-6, the V gene TRBV7-3, with 8 bases fitting TRBD1. Looked up from germline, CDR1 is SGHTA and CDR2 is FQGTGA. The CDR3 has 14 residues. The J segment lost 14 bases and the V segment lost 2 bases, leaving 8 bases of the junction unmatched. The DNA for the CDR3 is TGTGCCAGCAGCTTAGGGGACAGGCGACAAGCCCTCCACTTT. Translation: CASSLGDRRQALHF.

The rearrangement joins TRBV6-5 to TRBJ1-5; possibly TRBD1 for D (5 bases). Germline V CDR1 and CDR2: MNHEY, SVGAGI. This CDR3 has 14 amino acids. V lost 0 bases, J lost 5 bases, and 8 bases lay in between. CDR3 sequence (DNA): TGTGCCAGCAGTTACTCAGGGGCCGATCAGCCCCAGCATTTT. This encodes CASSYSGADQPQHF.

This clone has a single count. This chain uses TRBV27 with TRBJ1-2, with D unclear. This CDR3 is built from 14 residues. Germline loops: CDR1 MNHEY, CDR2 SMNVEV (reference sequence). V was clipped by 0 bases and J by 3 bases, with 8 bases between them. Here the CDR3 reads CASSLSRVDYGYTF. DNA of the CDR3: TGTGCCAGCAGTTTATCGCGGGTAGACTATGGCTACACCTTC.

The chain recombines TRBV11-3 with TRBJ1-1; D uncertain. Trimming stripped 4 bases from V and 0 bases from J, with 18 bases between. Germline V lookup: CDR1 SGHNT, CDR2 YENEEA. The CDR3 spans 17 residues. As DNA, the CDR3 is TGTGCCAGCAGCTCCTCTCTGAGCTCCATCGTGAACACTGAAGCTTTCTTT. Its protein product is CASSSSLSSIVNTEAFF.

The rearrangement uses TRBV9 and TRBJ1-6; D perhaps matches TRBD1 (6 bases). Germline V gives CDR1 SGDLS, CDR2 YYNGEE. V was trimmed by 4 bases and J by 1 base, leaving 12 bases between them. The CDR3 loop spans 16 amino acids. CDR3 DNA sequence: TGTGCCAGCAGCCCCACCCAGGGGTCCTATAATTCACCCCTCCACTTT. As protein: CASSPTQGSYNSPLHF.

The chain carries TRBV28 and TRBJ1-3; 7 positions match TRBD1. Germline V CDR1 and CDR2: MDHEN, SYDVKM. This CDR3 is 15 amino acids long. The junction had 7 bases not matched to a gene; V was cut back by 5 bases and J by 3 bases. As DNA, the CDR3 is TGTGCCAGCAGTCTAAGATGGACAGGTGGAAACACCATATATTTT. Its protein is CASSLRWTGGNTIYF.

The chain combines TRBV5-5 with TRBJ2-6, with a possible D match to TRBD1 (6 bases). The CDR3 runs 18 residues. The V gene's germline CDR1 is SGHKS and CDR2 YYEKEE (reference sequence). With 4 bases removed from V and 0 bases from J, the gap between germline ends came to 17 bases. The DNA for the CDR3 is TGTGCCAGCAGCCTAACAGGGCTTGGAAGCTCTGGGGCCAACGTCCTGACTTTC. It translates to CASSLTGLGSSGANVLTF.

The chain employs TRBV7-7 and TRBJ1-1; D gene ambiguous. Trimming removed 5 bases at V and 6 bases at J, with 13 bases between. The germline V gene encodes CDR1 SSHAT and CDR2 FNYEAQ (reference sequence). The CDR3 has 13 residues. The DNA for the CDR3 is TGTGCCAGCAGCAACCAACTCGGGTCTGAAGCTTTCTTT. It specifies CASSNQLGSEAFF.

The chain uses TRBV27 and TRBJ2-7; 7 bases match TRBD1. This CDR3 is built from 15 residues. Per the germline V gene, CDR1 is MNHEY and CDR2 is SMNVEV (reference sequence). J gave up 2 bases and V 6 bases, and 10 bases lay outside the gene matches. Here the CDR3 DNA reads TGTGCCAGCAGCGAAAGGGGGCCTCTCCCCTACGAGCAGTACTTC. Translated, it gives CASSERGPLPYEQYF.

The rearrangement links TRBV11-2 to TRBJ2-7; no clear D. The V and J ends lost 3 bases and 0 bases respectively, with 9 bases between them. Germline CDR1 is SGHAT and CDR2 is FQNNGV. The CDR3 runs 14 residues. The CDR3 bases are TGTGCCAGCAGCTTCAACAGAGACTCCTACGAGCAGTACTTC. Protein product: CASSFNRDSYEQYF.

J is TRBJ2-1 and V is TRBV6-2 or TRBV6-3, with TRBD2 matching 8 bases. The CDR3 spans 14 residues. CDR1 is MNHEY, CDR2 SVGEGT, per germline. The trim removed 2 bases at V and 7 bases at J, leaving 4 bases unmatched. The CDR3 nucleotides read TGTGCCAGCAGTTACCGGACTAGCCTAAATGAGCAGTTCTTC. It translates to CASSYRTSLNEQFF.

As concerns this clone: Additional DNA sequences in this sample encode the identical CDR3. J is TRBJ2-3 and V is TRBV5-4; D may be TRBD2 (5 bases). Germline CDR1 and CDR2: SGHNT and YYREEE (reference sequence). This CDR3 region has 13 residues. Trimming removed 0 bases from V and 4 bases from J, with 6 bases in between. The CDR3, as DNA: TGTGCCAGCAGCTTGGCCGGGGCAGATACGCAGTATTTT. Encoded protein: CASSLAGADTQYF. Variable domain in full (rest from reference TRBV5-4 and TRBJ2-3): ETGVTQSPTHLIKTRGQQVTLRCSSQSGHNTVSWYQQALGQGPQFIFQYYREEENGRGNFPPRFSGLQFPNYSSELNVNALELDDSALYLCASSLAGADTQYFGPGTRLTVL.